This T cell receptor (beta chain) was identified during a study of tumor-infiltrating lymphocytes in primary liver carcinoma. Overall study: Ranging in age from 30 to 69 years, the patients were men and women. Tumor staging was T1-T3 N0M0; sizes spanned about 4.2 to 11 cm across.

Broader study findings: The difference in top-250-clone fraction between tumors and blood was significant, favoring tumors (p = 0.039).

Researchers generated TCR beta cDNA from roughly 500 ng of total RNA, relying on a constant-region primer. Modified slightly, ARM-PCR produced TCR beta libraries over three nested multiplex PCR rounds. One entry per CDR3 protein, called by TCRdb with MiXCR from the multiplex PCR reads. The repertoire consists of just over 300,000 distinct CDR3 sequences, with around three fifths occurring once and the leading ten covering 17%. Blood RNA came from unsorted whole blood; germline DNA was also extracted. As for this clonotype: Its antigen is currently unknown.

The source of this sequence is a woman younger than 45 with primary liver carcinoma and hepatitis B virus infection. Sequencing was performed on peripheral blood.

The CDR3 sequence is CASSFRTSTRTQYF. The CDR3 DNA is TGTGCCAGCAGCTTTCGTACTAGTACGCGGACCCAGTACTTC. The V and J genes are TRBV5-6 and TRBJ2-5; possible D gene TRBD2, 5 bases. Trimming stripped 2 bases from V and 7 bases from J, with 15 bases between. CDR1 and CDR2 (germline): SGHDT, YYEEEE. The CDR3 length is 14 residues. Full variable domain (missing parts from reference TRBV5-6 and TRBJ2-5): DAGVTQSPTHLIKTRGQQVTLRCSPKSGHDTVSWYQQALGQGPQFIFQYYEEEERQRGNFPDRFSGHQFPNYSSELNVNALLLGDSALYLCASSFRTSTRTQYFGPGTRLLVL.